Below, one T cell receptor (beta chain) is given with its context. Antigen: not known. This entry belongs to a study of STAT5B mutations in CD4+ large granular lymphocyte leukemia. Study outcomes and limitations: The clonality comparison with controls used just five or six CD4-sorted patient samples. TRBV06-family usage was enriched in top patient clones (8/27) versus controls (2/35).

CD4+ T-LGLL patients came from Padova, Helsinki and Shinshu hematology units. Either unselected PBMC or bead-purified CD4+, CD4+CD8+, CD57+ or CD56+ cells were sequenced. The CDR3 length is 12 residues. Germline lookup yields CDR1 ENHRY and CDR2 SYGVKD. The V gene lost 2 bases and the J gene lost 7 bases, with 6 bases spanning the gap. The repertoire was sequenced with immunoSEQ multiplex PCR; TCRdb's copy has only in-frame clones and lacks some. The table includes several thousand clones, roughly 70% detected once. The chain joins TRBV10-3 to TRBJ2-1; D remains unclear. Input material: PBMCs. This sequence originates from a woman aged 70-85 years with CD4+ T-cell large granular lymphocyte leukemia. CDR3 residues: CAISEARNEQFF. The DNA of the CDR3 is TGTGCCATCAGTGAGGCGAGAAATGAGCAGTTCTTC.